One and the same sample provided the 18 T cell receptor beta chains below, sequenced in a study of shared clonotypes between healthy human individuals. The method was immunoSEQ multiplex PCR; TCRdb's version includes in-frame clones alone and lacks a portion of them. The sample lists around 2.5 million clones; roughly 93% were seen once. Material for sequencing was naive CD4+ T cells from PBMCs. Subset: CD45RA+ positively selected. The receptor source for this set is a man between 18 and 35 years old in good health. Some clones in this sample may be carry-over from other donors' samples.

The CDR3 protein is CASRATAGVGGQPQHF. For the CDR3, the DNA is TGTGCCAGCAGAGCTACTGCAGGGGTTGGGGGTCAGCCCCAGCATTTT. The gene calls are TRBV28 and TRBJ1-5; perhaps TRBD1 as D (6 bases). This CDR3 contains 16 residues. Trimming removed 6 bases at V and 6 bases at J, with 21 bases between. Germline V gene lookup returns CDR1 MDHEN and CDR2 SYDVKM.

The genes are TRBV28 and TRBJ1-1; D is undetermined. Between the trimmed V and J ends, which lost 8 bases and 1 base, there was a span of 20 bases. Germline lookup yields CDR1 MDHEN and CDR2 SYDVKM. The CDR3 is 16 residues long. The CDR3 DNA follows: TGTGCCAGCCTACCCTCAACGGGAGAGACGAACACTGAAGCTTTCTTT. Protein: CASLPSTGETNTEAFF.

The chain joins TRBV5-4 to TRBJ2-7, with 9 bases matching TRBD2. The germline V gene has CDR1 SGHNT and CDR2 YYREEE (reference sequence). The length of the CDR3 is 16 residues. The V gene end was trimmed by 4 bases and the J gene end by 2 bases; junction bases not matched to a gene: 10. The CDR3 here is CASSAPLPSGAYEQYF. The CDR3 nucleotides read TGTGCCAGCAGCGCCCCCCTTCCTAGCGGGGCCTACGAGCAGTACTTC.

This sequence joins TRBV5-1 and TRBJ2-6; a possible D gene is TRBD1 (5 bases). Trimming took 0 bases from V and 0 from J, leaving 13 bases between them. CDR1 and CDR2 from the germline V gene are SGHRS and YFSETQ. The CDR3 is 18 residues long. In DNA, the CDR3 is TGCGCCAGCAGCTTGGGGGGCGGCACACGCTCTGGGGCCAACGTCCTGACTTTC. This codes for CASSLGGGTRSGANVLTF.

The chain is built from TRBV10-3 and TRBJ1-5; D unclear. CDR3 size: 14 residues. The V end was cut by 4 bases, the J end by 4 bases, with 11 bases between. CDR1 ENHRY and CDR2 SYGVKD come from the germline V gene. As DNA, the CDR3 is TGTGCCATCAGTGGGACGGCTGATAATCAGCCCCAGCATTTT. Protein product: CAISGTADNQPQHF.

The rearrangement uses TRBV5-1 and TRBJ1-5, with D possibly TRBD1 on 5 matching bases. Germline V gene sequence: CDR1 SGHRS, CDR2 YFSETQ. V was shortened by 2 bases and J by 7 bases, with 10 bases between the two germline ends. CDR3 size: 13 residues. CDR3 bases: TGCGCCAGCAGCTTACAGGCAGGGCAGCCCCAGCATTTT. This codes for CASSLQAGQPQHF.

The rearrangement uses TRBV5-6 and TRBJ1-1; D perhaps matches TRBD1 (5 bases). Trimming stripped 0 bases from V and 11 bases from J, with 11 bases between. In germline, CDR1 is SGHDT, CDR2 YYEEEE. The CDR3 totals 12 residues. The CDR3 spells CASSLVGTGAFF. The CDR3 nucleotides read TGTGCCAGCAGCTTGGTAGGGACGGGGGCTTTCTTT. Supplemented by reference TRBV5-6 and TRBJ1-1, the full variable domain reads DAGVTQSPTHLIKTRGQQVTLRCSPKSGHDTVSWYQQALGQGPQFIFQYYEEEERQRGNFPDRFSGHQFPNYSSELNVNALLLGDSALYLCASSLVGTGAFFGQGTRLTVV.

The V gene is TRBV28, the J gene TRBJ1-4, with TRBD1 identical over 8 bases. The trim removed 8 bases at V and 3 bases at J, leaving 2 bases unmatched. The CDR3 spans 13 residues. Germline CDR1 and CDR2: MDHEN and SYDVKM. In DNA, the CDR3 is TGTGCCAGCGAGACAGGGGCTAATGAAAAACTGTTTTTT. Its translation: CASETGANEKLFF.

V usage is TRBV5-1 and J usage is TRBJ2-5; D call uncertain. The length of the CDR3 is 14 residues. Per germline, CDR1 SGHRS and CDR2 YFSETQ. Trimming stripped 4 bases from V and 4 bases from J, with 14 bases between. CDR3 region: CASSTGTPRETQYF. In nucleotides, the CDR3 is TGCGCCAGCAGCACCGGAACCCCTCGAGAGACCCAGTACTTC.

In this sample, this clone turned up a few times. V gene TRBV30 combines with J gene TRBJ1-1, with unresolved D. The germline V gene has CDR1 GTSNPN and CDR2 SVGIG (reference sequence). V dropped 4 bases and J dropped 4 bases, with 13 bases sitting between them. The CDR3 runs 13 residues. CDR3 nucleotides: TGTGCCTGGACGAAGGGAGCGGGCACTGAAGCTTTCTTT. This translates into CAWTKGAGTEAFF.

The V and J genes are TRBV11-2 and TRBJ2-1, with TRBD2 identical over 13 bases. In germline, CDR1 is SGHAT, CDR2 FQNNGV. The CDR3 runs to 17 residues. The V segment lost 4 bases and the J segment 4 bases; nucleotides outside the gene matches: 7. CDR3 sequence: CASSYLGLAGAYNEQFF. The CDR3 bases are TGTGCCAGCAGCTACTTAGGACTAGCGGGAGCTTACAATGAGCAGTTCTTC.

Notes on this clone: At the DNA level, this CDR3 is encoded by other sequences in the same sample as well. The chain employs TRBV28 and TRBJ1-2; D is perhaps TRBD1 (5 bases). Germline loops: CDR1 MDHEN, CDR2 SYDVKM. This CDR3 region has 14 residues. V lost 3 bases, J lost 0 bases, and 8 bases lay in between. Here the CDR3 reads CASSFGASNYGYTF. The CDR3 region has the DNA TGTGCCAGCAGTTTTGGGGCATCTAACTATGGCTACACCTTC.

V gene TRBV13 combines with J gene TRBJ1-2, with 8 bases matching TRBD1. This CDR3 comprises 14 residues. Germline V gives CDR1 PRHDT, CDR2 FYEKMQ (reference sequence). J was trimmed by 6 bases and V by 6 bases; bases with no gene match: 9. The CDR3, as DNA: TGTGCCAGCAGACCTTGGACAGGGAGGGATGGCTACACCTTC. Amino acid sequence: CASRPWTGRDGYTF.

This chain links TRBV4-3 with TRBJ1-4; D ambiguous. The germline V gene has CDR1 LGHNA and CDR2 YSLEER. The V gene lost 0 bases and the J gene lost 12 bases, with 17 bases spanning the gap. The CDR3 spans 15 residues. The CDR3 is CASSQEGRPEKELFF. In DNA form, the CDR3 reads TGCGCCAGCAGCCAAGAGGGTCGGCCGGAGAAGGAACTGTTTTTT.

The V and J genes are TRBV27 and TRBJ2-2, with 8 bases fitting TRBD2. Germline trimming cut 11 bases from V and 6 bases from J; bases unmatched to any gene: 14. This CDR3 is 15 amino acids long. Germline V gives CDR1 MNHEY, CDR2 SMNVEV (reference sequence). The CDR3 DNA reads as TGTGCCGACTTCAGGAGTCGGGAGGGCCCCGGGGAGCTGTTTTTT. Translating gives CADFRSREGPGELFF.

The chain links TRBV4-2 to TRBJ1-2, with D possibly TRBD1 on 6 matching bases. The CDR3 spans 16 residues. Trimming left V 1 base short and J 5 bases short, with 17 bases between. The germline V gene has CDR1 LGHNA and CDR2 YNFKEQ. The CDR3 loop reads CASSQGGTGLRYGYTF. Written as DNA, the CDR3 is TGTGCCAGCAGCCAAGGGGGTACAGGGCTGAGGTATGGCTACACCTTC.

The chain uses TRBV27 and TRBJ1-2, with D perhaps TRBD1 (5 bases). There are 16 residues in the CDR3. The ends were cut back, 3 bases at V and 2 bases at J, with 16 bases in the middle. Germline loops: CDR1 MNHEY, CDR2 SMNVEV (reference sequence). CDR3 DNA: TGTGCCAGCAGTTTGGGGCAATGGGCAGGGAACTATGGCTACACCTTC. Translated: CASSLGQWAGNYGYTF.

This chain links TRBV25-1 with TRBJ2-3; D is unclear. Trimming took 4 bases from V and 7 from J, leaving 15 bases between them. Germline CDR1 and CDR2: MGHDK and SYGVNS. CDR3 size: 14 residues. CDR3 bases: TGTGCCAGCAGTGGAGAAACCAAGGTCAATACGCAGTATTTT. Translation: CASSGETKVNTQYF.